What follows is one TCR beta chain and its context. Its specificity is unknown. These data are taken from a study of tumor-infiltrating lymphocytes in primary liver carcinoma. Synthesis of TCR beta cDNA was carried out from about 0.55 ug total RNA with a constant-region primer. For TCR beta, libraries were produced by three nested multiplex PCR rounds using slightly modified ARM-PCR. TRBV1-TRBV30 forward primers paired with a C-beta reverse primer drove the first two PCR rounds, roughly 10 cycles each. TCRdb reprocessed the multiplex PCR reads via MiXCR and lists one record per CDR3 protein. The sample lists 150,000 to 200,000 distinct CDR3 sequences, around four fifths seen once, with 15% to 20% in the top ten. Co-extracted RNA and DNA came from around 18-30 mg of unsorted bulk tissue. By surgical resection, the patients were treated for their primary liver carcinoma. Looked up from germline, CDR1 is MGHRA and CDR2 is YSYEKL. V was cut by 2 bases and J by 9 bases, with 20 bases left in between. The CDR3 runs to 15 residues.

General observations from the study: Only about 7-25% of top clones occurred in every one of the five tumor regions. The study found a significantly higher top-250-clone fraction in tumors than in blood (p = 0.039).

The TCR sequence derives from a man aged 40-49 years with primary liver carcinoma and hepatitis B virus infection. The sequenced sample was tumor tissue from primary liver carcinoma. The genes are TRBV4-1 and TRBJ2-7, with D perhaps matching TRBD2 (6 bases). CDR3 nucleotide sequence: TGCGCCAGCAGCCAAAATAAGGCACTAGCCATGCCGCAGTACTTC. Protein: CASSQNKALAMPQYF.